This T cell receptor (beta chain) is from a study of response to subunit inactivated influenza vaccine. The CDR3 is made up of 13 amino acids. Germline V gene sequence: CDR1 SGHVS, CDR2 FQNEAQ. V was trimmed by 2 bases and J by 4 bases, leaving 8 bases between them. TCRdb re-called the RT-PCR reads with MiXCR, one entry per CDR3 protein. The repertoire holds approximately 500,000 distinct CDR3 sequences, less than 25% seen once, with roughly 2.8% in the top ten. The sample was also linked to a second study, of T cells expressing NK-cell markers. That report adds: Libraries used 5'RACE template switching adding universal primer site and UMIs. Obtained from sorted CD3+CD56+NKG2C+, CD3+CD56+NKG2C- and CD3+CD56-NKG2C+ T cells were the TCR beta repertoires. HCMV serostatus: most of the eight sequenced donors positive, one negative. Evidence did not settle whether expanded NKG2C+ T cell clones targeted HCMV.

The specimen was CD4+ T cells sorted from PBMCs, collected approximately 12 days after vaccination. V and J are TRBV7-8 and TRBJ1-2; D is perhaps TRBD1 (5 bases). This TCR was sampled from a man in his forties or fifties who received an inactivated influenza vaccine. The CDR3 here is CASSLRDSYGYTF. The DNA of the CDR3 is TGTGCCAGCAGCTTACGTGACAGCTATGGCTACACCTTC.